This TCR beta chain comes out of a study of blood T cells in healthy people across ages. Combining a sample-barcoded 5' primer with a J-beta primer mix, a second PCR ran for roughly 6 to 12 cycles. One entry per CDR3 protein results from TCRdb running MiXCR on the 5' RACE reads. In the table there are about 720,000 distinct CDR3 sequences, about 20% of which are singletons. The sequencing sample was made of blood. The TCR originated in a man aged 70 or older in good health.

CDR3 nucleotide sequence: TGTGCCAGTAGTATTCGGATAGGTGGCTACACCTTC. As protein: CASSIRIGGYTF. The chain uses TRBV19 and TRBJ1-2; D is undetermined. V lost 3 bases and J 7 bases, leaving 9 bases between the germline ends. The CDR3 is 12 amino acids. From germline, CDR1 is LNHDA and CDR2 SQIVND (reference sequence).